What follows are 13 T cell receptor beta chains derived from one specimen sequenced in a study of blood T cell repertoires in COVID-19. The data were produced by immunoSEQ multiplex PCR, yet TCRdb's version contains in-frame clones alone and is incomplete. The sample includes over 45,000 clones, approximately 80% of them seen just once. Specimen: peripheral blood. The origin of the receptors is a man aged 40-49 years with acute or convalescent COVID-19.

The rearrangement joins TRBV27 to TRBJ1-1; 9 bases agree with TRBD1. J gave up 4 bases and V 4 bases, and 4 bases lay outside the gene matches. Germline V gene sequence: CDR1 MNHEY, CDR2 SMNVEV (reference sequence). The CDR3 contains 14 residues. The CDR3 spells CASSWDRAGTEAFF. CDR3 DNA: TGTGCCAGCAGTTGGGACAGGGCCGGCACTGAAGCTTTCTTT.

This chain links TRBV6-5 with TRBJ2-5, with 9 bases matching TRBD2. In germline, CDR1 is MNHEY, CDR2 SVGAGI. There are 14 residues in the CDR3. V was clipped by 7 bases and J by 5 bases; unmatched bases: 8. The CDR3 DNA follows: TGTGCCAGCACCGGAGCGGGGGGAGGTGAGACCCAGTACTTC. This sequence encodes CASTGAGGGETQYF.

The V call is TRBV5-1, the J call TRBJ1-2; D possibly corresponds to TRBD1 (5 bases). Deletions cut 4 bases from V and 0 bases from J, with 19 bases between. This CDR3 has 17 amino acids. Germline CDR1 reads SGHRS; CDR2 reads YFSETQ. CDR3 bases: TGCGCCAGCAGCCCGAAAGATCCACTGACAGCTAACTATGGCTACACCTTC. Translating it yields CASSPKDPLTANYGYTF.

The chain uses TRBV11-2 and TRBJ2-1, with 9 nucleotides matching TRBD1. The ends lost 5 bases at V and 1 base at J; junction bases unmatched: 9. This CDR3 is built from 17 residues. Germline V gene data show CDR1 as SGHAT and CDR2 as FQNNGV. The CDR3 loop is CASSAVTGGMSYNEQFF. For the CDR3, the DNA is TGTGCCAGCAGCGCCGTTACAGGGGGCATGTCCTACAATGAGCAGTTCTTC.

The genes are TRBV5-1 and TRBJ1-4; weak D call: TRBD1 (6 bases). This CDR3 region has 17 residues. The V end lost 0 bases, the J end lost 0 bases, and 12 bases lay between the germline ends. From germline, CDR1 is SGHRS and CDR2 YFSETQ. CDR3 protein: CASSLAPRGSTNEKLFF. As DNA, the CDR3 is TGCGCCAGCAGCTTGGCCCCCAGGGGTTCAACTAATGAAAAACTGTTTTTT.

The J gene is TRBJ1-2, the V gene TRBV28; TRBD1 aligns across 9 bases. Germline V gene sequence: CDR1 MDHEN, CDR2 SYDVKM. V shed 6 bases, J shed 6 bases, and the junction held 8 bases outside the gene matches. The length of the CDR3 is 14 residues. The chain's CDR3 is CASSTNRGRHGYTF. The CDR3 nucleotides are TGTGCCAGCAGCACTAACAGGGGGCGTCATGGCTACACCTTC.

The chain couples TRBV6-5 to TRBJ1-5; D is perhaps TRBD1 (6 bases). The CDR3 covers 13 residues. The germline gives CDR1 MNHEY, CDR2 SVGAGI. Trimming removed 5 bases at V and 7 bases at J, with 12 bases between. This CDR3 reads CASSTGRRQPQHF. The CDR3 DNA is TGTGCCAGCAGTACAGGGCGACGGCAGCCCCAGCATTTT.

The CDR3 region is CASSRGPGENYGYTF. DNA of the CDR3: TGCGCCAGCAGTAGAGGCCCGGGTGAGAACTATGGCTACACCTTC. V and J are TRBV5-1 and TRBJ1-2; D unclear. Germline loops: CDR1 SGHRS, CDR2 YFSETQ. There are 15 residues in the CDR3. Trimming cost V 5 bases and J 2 bases, with 16 bases left between them. The complete variable domain, with remaining parts taken from reference TRBV5-1 and TRBJ1-2, reads KAGVTQTPRYLIKTRGQQVTLSCSPISGHRSVSWYQQTPGQGLQFLFEYFSETQRNKGNFPGRFSGRQFSNSRSEMNVSTLELGDSALYLCASSRGPGENYGYTFGSGTRLTVV.

This rearrangement joins TRBV6-6 to TRBJ2-7; 8 bases line up with TRBD1. Trimming cost V 6 bases and J 7 bases; bases outside gene matches: 14. Germline assignment: CDR1 MNHNY and CDR2 SVGAGI (reference sequence). The CDR3 length is 15 residues. CDR3 region: CASRTGARGQGEQYF. The CDR3, as DNA: TGTGCCAGCAGGACGGGGGCCAGGGGGCAAGGGGAGCAGTACTTC.

The J gene is TRBJ2-6, the V gene TRBV6-4, with 7 bases that match TRBD2. This CDR3 has 17 residues. After removal of 2 bases from V and 0 bases from J, the junction contained 4 bases not matched to a gene. Germline V lookup: CDR1 MRHNA, CDR2 SNTAGT. CDR3 in DNA: TGTGCCAGCAGTGACCTGGGGGGGGACTCTGGGGCCAACGTCCTGACTTTC. Amino acid sequence: CASSDLGGDSGANVLTF.

The chain is built from TRBV29-1 and TRBJ2-7; a possible D gene is TRBD1 (6 bases). Trimming stripped 6 bases from V and 0 bases from J, with 21 bases between. Germline V gene lookup returns CDR1 SQVTM and CDR2 ANQGSEA. The CDR3 consists of 16 residues. CDR3 protein: CSVKGLRTASSYEQYF. DNA of the CDR3: TGCAGCGTGAAGGGGCTTAGGACAGCGAGCTCCTACGAGCAGTACTTC.

The rearrangement links TRBV11-2 to TRBJ1-4; 8 bases map to TRBD1. Germline CDR1 and CDR2: SGHAT and FQNNGV. CDR3 length: 16 residues. J was trimmed by 4 bases and V by 1 base; bases with no gene match: 5. The CDR3 nucleotides read TGTGCCAGCAGCTTAGGTCTGACAGGGGATAATGAAAAACTGTTTTTT. Translating it yields CASSLGLTGDNEKLFF.

The genes are TRBV7-3 and TRBJ2-5, with 13 bases fitting TRBD2. Germline values: CDR1 SGHTA, CDR2 FQGTGA. This CDR3 comprises 15 residues. The ends lost 5 bases at V and 4 bases at J; junction bases unmatched: 4. CDR3 loop: CASSPTSGGAETQYF. The DNA of the CDR3 is TGTGCCAGCAGCCCTACTAGCGGGGGGGCAGAGACCCAGTACTTC.